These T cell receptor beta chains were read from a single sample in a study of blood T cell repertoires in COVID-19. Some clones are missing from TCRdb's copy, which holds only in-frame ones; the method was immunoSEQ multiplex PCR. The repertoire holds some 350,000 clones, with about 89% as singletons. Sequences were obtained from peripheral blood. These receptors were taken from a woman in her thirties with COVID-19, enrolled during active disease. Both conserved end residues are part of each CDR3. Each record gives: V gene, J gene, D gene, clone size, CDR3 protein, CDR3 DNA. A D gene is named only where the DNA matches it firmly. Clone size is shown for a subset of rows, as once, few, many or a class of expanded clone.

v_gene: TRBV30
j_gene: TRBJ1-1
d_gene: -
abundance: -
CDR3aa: CAWIIYDREAFF
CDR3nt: TGTGCCTGGATAATCTATGATCGGGAAGCTTTCTTT

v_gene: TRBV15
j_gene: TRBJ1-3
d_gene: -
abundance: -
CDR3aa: CATSRDRGAGNTIYF
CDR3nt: TGTGCCACCAGCAGAGATCGGGGTGCTGGAAACACCATATATTTT

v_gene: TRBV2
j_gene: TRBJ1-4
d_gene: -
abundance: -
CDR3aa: CASRADRTNEKLFF
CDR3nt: TGTGCCAGCAGGGCGGACAGAACTAATGAAAAACTGTTTTTT

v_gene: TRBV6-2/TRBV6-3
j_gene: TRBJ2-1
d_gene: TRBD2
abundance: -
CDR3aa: CASSHLEREGRSNEQFF
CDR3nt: TGTGCCAGCAGCCACCTTGAGCGGGAGGGCCGTAGCAATGAGCAGTTCTTC

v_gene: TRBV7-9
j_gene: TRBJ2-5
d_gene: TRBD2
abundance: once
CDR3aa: CASSLSGRQETQYF
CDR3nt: TGTGCCAGCAGCCTAAGCGGGAGACAAGAGACCCAGTACTTC

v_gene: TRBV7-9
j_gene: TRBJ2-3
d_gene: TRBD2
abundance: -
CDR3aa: CASSLGTSRPSDTQYF
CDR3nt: TGTGCCAGCAGCTTAGGGACTAGCAGGCCCTCAGATACGCAGTATTTT

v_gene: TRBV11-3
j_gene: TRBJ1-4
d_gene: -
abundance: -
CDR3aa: CASSLARGVDEKLFF
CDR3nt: TGTGCCAGCAGCTTAGCTCGGGGTGTGGATGAAAAACTGTTTTTT

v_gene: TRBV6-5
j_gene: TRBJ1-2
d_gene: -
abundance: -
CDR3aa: CASSPQGRAGYTF
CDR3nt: TGTGCCAGCAGTCCCCAGGGTCGGGCTGGCTACACCTTC

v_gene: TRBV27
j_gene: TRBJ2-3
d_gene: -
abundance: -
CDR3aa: CASSFRAGYTDTQYF
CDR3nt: TGTGCCAGCAGTTTTCGGGCGGGGTACACAGATACGCAGTATTTT

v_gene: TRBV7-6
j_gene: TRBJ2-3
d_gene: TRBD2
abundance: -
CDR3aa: CASSFGRGGADTQYF
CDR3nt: TGTGCCAGCAGCTTTGGGCGGGGGGGTGCAGATACGCAGTATTTT

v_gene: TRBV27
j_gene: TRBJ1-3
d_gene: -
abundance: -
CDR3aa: CASSLRGLGGNTIYF
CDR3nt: TGTGCCAGCAGTCTTAGGGGACTGGGGGGAAACACCATATATTTT

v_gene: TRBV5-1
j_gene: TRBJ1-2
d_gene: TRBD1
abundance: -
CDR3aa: CASSFGQANYGYTF
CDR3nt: TGCGCCAGCAGCTTTGGACAGGCCAACTATGGCTACACCTTC

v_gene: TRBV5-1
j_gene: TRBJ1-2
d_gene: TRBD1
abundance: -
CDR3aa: CASSLTGGLGGYTF
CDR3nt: TGCGCCAGCAGCCTGACAGGGGGCCTGGGTGGCTACACCTTC

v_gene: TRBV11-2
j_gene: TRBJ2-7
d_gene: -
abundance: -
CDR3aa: CASSLWQGGYEQYF
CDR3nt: TGTGCCAGCAGCTTATGGCAGGGGGGCTACGAGCAGTACTTC

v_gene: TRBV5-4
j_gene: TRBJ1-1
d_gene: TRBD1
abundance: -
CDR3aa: CASSSTRWDRGLSEAFF
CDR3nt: TGTGCCAGCAGCTCGACACGTTGGGACAGAGGTTTGTCTGAAGCTTTCTTT

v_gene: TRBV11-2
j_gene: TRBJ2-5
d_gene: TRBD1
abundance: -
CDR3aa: CASSLGRGPASQETQYF
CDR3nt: TGTGCCAGCAGCTTAGGTAGGGGGCCAGCATCACAAGAGACCCAGTACTTC